These 21 T cell receptor beta chains were all obtained from the same sample, sequenced in a study of blood T cell repertoires in COVID-19. This table comes from immunoSEQ multiplex PCR, and its TCRdb copy is limited to in-frame clones, with some not included. The table has a few hundred thousand clones, around 89% seen once; the top ten hold 0.99%. Sequenced: peripheral blood. The receptors originated from a woman in her 40s who had recovered from COVID-19.

The V call is TRBV6-2 or TRBV6-3, the J call TRBJ1-1; 8 positions match TRBD1. The CDR3 length is 15 residues. Germline V gene data show CDR1 as MNHEY and CDR2 as SVGEGT. V lost 6 bases and J lost 4; bases outside the gene matches: 10. CDR3 region: CASSRNTGGATEAFF. The CDR3 DNA is TGTGCCAGCAGCCGAAACACAGGGGGAGCCACTGAAGCTTTCTTT.

The chain recombines TRBV11-2 with TRBJ1-4, with D unclear. The CDR3 totals 13 residues. The V gene's germline CDR1 is SGHAT and CDR2 FQNNGV. Trimming left V 3 bases short and J 7 bases short, with 9 bases between. The CDR3 loop is CASSLGRPEKLFF. CDR3 DNA sequence: TGTGCCAGCAGCTTGGGCCGTCCTGAAAAACTGTTTTTT. Supplemented by reference TRBV11-2 and TRBJ1-4, the full variable domain reads EAGVAQSPRYKIIEKRQSVAFWCNPISGHATLYWYQQILGQGPKLLIQFQNNGVVDDSQLPKDRFSAERLKGVDSTLKIQPAKLEDSAVYLCASSLGRPEKLFFGSGTQLSVL.

This chain connects TRBV18 to TRBJ1-2; perhaps TRBD1 as D (5 bases). This CDR3 has 15 residues. Per germline, CDR1 KGHSH and CDR2 LQKENI. The V end was cut by 0 bases, the J end by 5 bases, with 13 bases between. The CDR3 spells CASSPPLGAWYGYTF. CDR3 nucleotide sequence: TGTGCCAGCTCACCACCGTTAGGGGCTTGGTATGGCTACACCTTC.

The V call is TRBV5-4, the J call TRBJ2-2, with 7 bases that match TRBD2. The V gene's germline CDR1 is SGHNT and CDR2 YYREEE (reference sequence). CDR3 length: 15 amino acids. Unmatched junction bases numbered 5, after V lost 0 bases and J lost 6 bases. The CDR3 spells CASSLGEGGAGELFF. DNA for the CDR3: TGTGCCAGCAGCTTGGGCGAGGGAGGGGCCGGGGAGCTGTTTTTT.

As concerns this clone: Other DNA sequences from this sample encode an identical CDR3 as well. The chain carries TRBV20-1 and TRBJ1-2; 8 bases map to TRBD1. J lost 4 bases, V lost 3 bases, and 4 bases had no gene match. Germline V gene data show CDR1 as DFQATT and CDR2 as SNEGSKA (reference sequence). The CDR3 consists of 13 residues. CDR3 sequence reads: CSASPGQVYGYTF. In DNA form, the CDR3 reads TGCAGTGCTAGTCCGGGACAGGTCTATGGCTACACCTTC.

The genes are TRBV14 and TRBJ2-2, with 7 bases fitting TRBD2. Germline loops: CDR1 SGHDN, CDR2 FVKESK. The CDR3 totals 16 residues. V dropped 4 bases and J dropped 6; count of bases not matched to a gene: 11. The CDR3 sequence: CASSPDGTTHAGELFF. The DNA for the CDR3 is TGTGCCAGCAGCCCCGACGGGACTACCCACGCCGGGGAGCTGTTTTTT.

The V call is TRBV5-8, the J call TRBJ2-1; 10 bases map to TRBD2. V trimming: 0 bases; J trimming: 0 bases; junction bases outside the gene matches: 6. Germline V gives CDR1 SGHTS, CDR2 YDEGEE. The CDR3 loop spans 18 amino acids. DNA for the CDR3: TGTGCCAGCAGCTTGGGGCTAGCGGGGGTCAGCTCCTACAATGAGCAGTTCTTC. This translates into CASSLGLAGVSSYNEQFF.

The gene calls are TRBV7-3 and TRBJ2-3; D unclear. The CDR3 runs 18 residues. V was shortened by 3 bases and J by 2 bases, with 21 bases between the two germline ends. The V gene's germline CDR1 is SGHTA and CDR2 FQGTGA. In DNA, the CDR3 is TGTGCCAGCAGCTTCCCCGGAAGGCCAGCGCGGAACACAGATACGCAGTATTTT. This translates into CASSFPGRPARNTDTQYF.

CDR3: CASSYVGPGYGYTF. In DNA form, the CDR3 reads TGTGCCAGCAGTTATGTGGGGCCCGGCTATGGCTACACCTTC. The V and J genes are TRBV6-2 or TRBV6-3 and TRBJ1-2, with D tentatively TRBD1 (5 bases). The CDR3 contains 14 residues. Trimming took off 3 bases at V and 4 bases at J, with 12 bases between the two ends. Per germline, CDR1 MNHEY and CDR2 SVGEGT.

The chain couples TRBV11-3 to TRBJ2-1; D possibly corresponds to TRBD2 (6 bases). Looked up from germline, CDR1 is SGHNT and CDR2 is YENEEA. With 5 bases removed from V and 0 bases from J, the gap between germline ends came to 11 bases. The CDR3 totals 15 residues. The CDR3 sequence: CASSPRESSYNEQFF. The CDR3 region has the DNA TGTGCCAGCAGCCCCCGGGAGAGCTCCTACAATGAGCAGTTCTTC.

This clone has just a few counts. The chain joins TRBV12-3 or TRBV12-4 to TRBJ1-2, with 7 bases fitting TRBD1. The CDR3 consists of 13 residues. With V trimmed by 3 bases and J by 4 bases, 2 bases remained unmatched. The CDR3 DNA reads as TGTGCCAGCAGTTTGCAGGGGGTCTATGGCTACACCTTC. It encodes CASSLQGVYGYTF.

The table lists this clone with a count of one. V gene TRBV9 combines with J gene TRBJ1-3, with 9 bases matching TRBD1. V was pared by 0 bases and J by 4 bases, with 8 bases of the junction left unmatched. The CDR3 is 17 amino acids. Germline V gene data show CDR1 as SGDLS and CDR2 as YYNGEE. CDR3 in amino acids: CASSVAGGQGRGNTIYF. CDR3 DNA sequence: TGTGCCAGCAGCGTAGCTGGGGGACAGGGCAGGGGAAACACCATATATTTT.

The sample holds a few counts of this clone. This chain links TRBV6-5 with TRBJ2-1, with 7 bases fitting TRBD1. Germline V gene sequence: CDR1 MNHEY, CDR2 SVGAGI. The CDR3 covers 12 residues. The V and J ends lost 7 bases and 7 bases, in that order; junction bases with no gene match: 4. The CDR3 DNA reads as TGTGCCAGCACCCAGACAGGGAATGAGCAGTTCTTC. Protein product: CASTQTGNEQFF.

This clone was seen a single time. The chain has TRBV7-2 and TRBJ2-2; TRBD1 agrees at 8 bases. Germline CDR1 SGHTA, CDR2 FQGNSA. This CDR3 is built from 15 residues. With V trimmed by 0 bases and J by 7 bases, 4 bases remained unmatched. CDR3 in DNA: TGTGCCAGCAGCTTAGCGGCAGGGGGCAGCGGGGAGCTGTTTTTT. Its translation is CASSLAAGGSGELFF.

The genes are TRBV7-8 and TRBJ2-1; 11 positions agree with TRBD2. Trimming took 4 bases from V and 1 from J; bases not matched to a gene: 3. Germline loops: CDR1 SGHVS, CDR2 FQNEAQ. The CDR3 is 16 residues long. The CDR3 DNA sequence: TGTGCCAGCAGCTCCGTAGCGGGAGGGTCCTACAATGAGCAGTTCTTC. The encoded protein is CASSSVAGGSYNEQFF.

The CDR3 here is CASSLSGRENTGELFF. The CDR3 DNA follows: TGCGCCAGCAGCTTGTCCGGCAGGGAGAACACCGGGGAGCTGTTTTTT. The genes are TRBV5-1 and TRBJ2-2, with D possibly TRBD1 on 5 matching bases. CDR3 length: 16 residues. V was pared by 1 base and J by 1 base, with 11 bases between. The germline V gene encodes CDR1 SGHRS and CDR2 YFSETQ.

The V gene is TRBV19, the J gene TRBJ2-1; TRBD2 might be the D (7 bases). Germline loops: CDR1 LNHDA, CDR2 SQIVND (reference sequence). There are 14 residues in the CDR3. Trimming took 3 bases from V and 12 from J, leaving 18 bases between them. CDR3 residues: CASSIRTAGRGQFF. CDR3 sequence (DNA): TGTGCCAGTAGTATCCGGACAGCGGGACGGGGGCAGTTCTTC.

V usage is TRBV28 and J usage is TRBJ1-4, with TRBD1 as a possible D gene (5 bases). Germline V lookup: CDR1 MDHEN, CDR2 SYDVKM. This CDR3 contains 15 residues. The V end lost 5 bases, the J end lost 2 bases, and 12 bases lay between the germline ends. CDR3 residues: CASSRGGLTNEKLFF. DNA for the CDR3: TGTGCCAGCAGTCGGGGGGGTTTGACTAATGAAAAACTGTTTTTT.

The chain links TRBV5-1 to TRBJ1-1, with D unresolved. CDR1 is SGHRS and CDR2 is YFSETQ in the germline V gene. The V end was cut by 4 bases, the J end by 1 base, with 11 bases between. The CDR3 is 14 amino acids. The CDR3 sequence: CASSPRAGNTEAFF. Written as DNA, the CDR3 is TGCGCCAGCAGCCCGCGGGCGGGGAACACTGAAGCTTTCTTT.

This clone was observed a handful of times. The chain combines TRBV30 with TRBJ1-2; possibly TRBD1 for D (5 bases). Trimming shortened V by 3 bases and J by 6 bases, and 20 bases separated the two germline ends. The V gene's germline CDR1 is GTSNPN and CDR2 SVGIG (reference sequence). CDR3 length: 15 amino acids. In nucleotides, the CDR3 is TGTGCCTGGAGGGGGGGAAAAGGATCGCAAGATGGCTACACCTTC. Translating gives CAWRGGKGSQDGYTF.

The count of this clone is one. The rearrangement links TRBV3-1 (or the pseudogene TRBV3-2) to TRBJ1-5; weak D call: TRBD1 (6 bases). The germline V and J ends were trimmed by 1 base and 7 bases, with 11 bases remaining between them. CDR1 is LGHDT and CDR2 is YNNKEL in the germline V gene (reference sequence). This CDR3 has 14 amino acids. The CDR3 sequence: CASSQGTEGQPQHF. The CDR3 bases are TGTGCCAGCAGCCAAGGGACAGAGGGGCAGCCCCAGCATTTT.